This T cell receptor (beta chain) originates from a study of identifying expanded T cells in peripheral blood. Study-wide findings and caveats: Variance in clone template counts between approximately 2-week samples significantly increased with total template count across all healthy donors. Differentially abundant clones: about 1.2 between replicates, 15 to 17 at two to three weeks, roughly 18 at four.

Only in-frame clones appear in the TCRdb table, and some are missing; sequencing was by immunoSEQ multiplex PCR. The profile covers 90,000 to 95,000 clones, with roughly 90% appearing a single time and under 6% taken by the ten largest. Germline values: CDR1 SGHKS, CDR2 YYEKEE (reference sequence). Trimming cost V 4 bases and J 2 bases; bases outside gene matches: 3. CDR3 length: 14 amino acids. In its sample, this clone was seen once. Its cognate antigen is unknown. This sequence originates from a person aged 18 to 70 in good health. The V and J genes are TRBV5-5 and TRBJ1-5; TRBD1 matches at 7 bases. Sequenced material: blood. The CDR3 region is CASSPTGGNQPQHF. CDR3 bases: TGTGCCAGCAGCCCAACAGGGGGCAATCAGCCCCAGCATTTT.